This record covers a single T cell receptor (beta chain). Antigen specificity is unknown. The naive CD8 subset, CD45RO-negative cells positively selected for CCR7, excluded terminally differentiated effector memory CD45RA+ cells. The CDR3 spans 14 residues. V was pared by 6 bases and J by 6 bases, with 18 bases between. Germline V gene sequence: CDR1 SGHDT, CDR2 YYEEEE. This sample is drawn from a study of shared clonotypes between healthy human individuals. As for the study in general: Three CD4 naive, three CD4 memory, two CD8 naive and one CD8 memory plate were used per donor. Whole-study results and caveats: Apart from blood, nothing was sampled; tissue repertoires likely differ. Approximately 4.9% of naive CD4 clonotypes were shared across four donors. The four-donor shared clonotypes exceeded non-shared clonotypes in generation probability, with non-shared ones scoring lower.

TCRdb's table, derived via immunoSEQ multiplex PCR, lists solely in-frame clones and lacks some. The table has just over 2,000,000 clones, approximately 94% seen once; the top ten hold roughly 1%. The gene calls are TRBV5-6 and TRBJ1-2; the D is unclear. Material for sequencing was naive CD8+ T cells sorted from blood. This clonotype was sampled from a man aged 18-30 years in good health. The CDR3: CASTPPGSSNGYTF. CDR3 nucleotides: TGTGCCAGCACCCCTCCCGGCAGCTCTAATGGCTACACCTTC. Variable domain in full (rest from reference TRBV5-6 and TRBJ1-2): DAGVTQSPTHLIKTRGQQVTLRCSPKSGHDTVSWYQQALGQGPQFIFQYYEEEERQRGNFPDRFSGHQFPNYSSELNVNALLLGDSALYLCASTPPGSSNGYTFGSGTRLTVV.